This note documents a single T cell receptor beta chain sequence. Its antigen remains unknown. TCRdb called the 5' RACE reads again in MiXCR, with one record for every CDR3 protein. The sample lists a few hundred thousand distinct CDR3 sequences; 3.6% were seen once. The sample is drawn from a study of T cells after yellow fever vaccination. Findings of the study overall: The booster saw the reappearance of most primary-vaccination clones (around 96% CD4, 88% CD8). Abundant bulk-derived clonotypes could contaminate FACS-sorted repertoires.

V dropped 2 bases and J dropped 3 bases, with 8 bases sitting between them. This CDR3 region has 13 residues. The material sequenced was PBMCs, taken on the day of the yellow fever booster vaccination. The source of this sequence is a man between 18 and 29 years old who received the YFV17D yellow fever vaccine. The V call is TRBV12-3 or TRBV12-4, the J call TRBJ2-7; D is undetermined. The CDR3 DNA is TGTGCCAGCAGTTTAACGCCAAACTACGAGCAGTACTTC. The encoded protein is CASSLTPNYEQYF.